The rows below give T cell receptor beta chains drawn from one sample of a study of T cell responses to AZD1222 COVID-19 vaccine. Libraries were prepared by immunoSEQ multiplex PCR; TCRdb keeps only in-frame clonotypes and omits some of them. The top ten clones hold less than 3.5% of a sample with around 130,000 clones, 85% to 90% of them seen once. Sequences were derived from peripheral blood, sampled 28 days after the second AZD1222 dose. All receptors derive from an adult who received the AZD1222 COVID-19 vaccine. Both conserved end residues are part of each CDR3. Each record gives: J gene, D gene, clone size, V gene, CDR3 protein, CDR3 DNA. A D gene is named only where the DNA matches it firmly. Size values are once, few and many counts, or a class for expanded clones, and some rows have none.

TRBJ1-5 . . TRBV30 CAWSGLGTSWGNSNQPQHF TGTGCCTGGAGTGGGTTGGGGACCTCGTGGGGGAATAGCAATCAGCCCCAGCATTTT
TRBJ1-4 . . TRBV25-1 CASSGGQGSEKLFF TGTGCCAGCAGTGGGGGTCAGGGCAGCGAAAAACTGTTTTTT
TRBJ1-2 . . TRBV7-2 CASSLYSGTDYGYTF TGTGCCAGCAGCTTATACTCCGGGACGGACTATGGCTACACCTTC
TRBJ1-4 . . TRBV5-6 CASSLGGTSNEKLFF TGTGCCAGCAGCTTGGGAGGGACAAGTAATGAAAAACTGTTTTTT
TRBJ1-1 . . TRBV6-6 CASSSIGGSEAFF TGTGCCAGCAGCTCTATAGGTGGTTCTGAAGCTTTCTTT
TRBJ1-2 . . TRBV5-1 CASSREGGNYGYTF TGCGCCAGCAGCCGCGAGGGGGGGAACTATGGCTACACCTTC
TRBJ1-2 . . TRBV15 CATSRDKAGASNYGYTF TGTGCCACCAGCAGAGATAAGGCAGGAGCTTCTAACTATGGCTACACCTTC
TRBJ1-2 . . TRBV2 CASSVVLHGYTF TGTGCCAGCAGTGTCGTATTACATGGCTACACCTTC
TRBJ2-1 . . TRBV28 CASRPGGPGYNEQFF TGTGCCAGCAGGCCAGGGGGGCCGGGATACAATGAGCAGTTCTTC
TRBJ1-1 . . TRBV4-1 CASSHITGNTEAFF TGCGCCAGCAGCCATATCACAGGGAACACTGAAGCTTTCTTT
TRBJ1-6 . . TRBV11-1 CASSRGTGNSPLHF TGTGCCAGCAGCCGCGGGACGGGGAATTCACCCCTCCACTTT
TRBJ2-1 . . TRBV7-9 CASTTPSGLDEQFF TGTGCCAGCACCACTCCCTCGGGGTTGGATGAGCAGTTCTTC
TRBJ1-5 . once TRBV4-3 CASSQGRVNQPQHF TGCGCCAGCAGCCAAGGCAGGGTTAATCAGCCCCAGCATTTT
TRBJ2-6 . . TRBV5-6 CASSPAGTFSGANVLTF TGTGCCAGCAGCCCTGCCGGCACCTTCTCTGGGGCCAACGTCCTGACTTTC
TRBJ2-5 . . TRBV10-1 CASSEGSGTQYF TGCGCCAGCAGTGAGGGGTCGGGGACCCAGTACTTC
TRBJ2-7 TRBD1 . TRBV5-1 CASSSGTGVTEQYF TGCGCCAGCAGCTCAGGGACAGGGGTGACCGAGCAGTACTTC
TRBJ1-2 . . TRBV7-9 CASSAEGGWDSAGYTF TGTGCCAGCAGCGCTGAGGGGGGCTGGGACTCGGCTGGCTACACCTTC
TRBJ2-2 . . TRBV5-1 CASSPSLGAGELFF TGCGCCAGCAGCCCCTCGCTGGGGGCCGGGGAGCTGTTTTTT
TRBJ2-2 TRBD2 . TRBV7-2 CASSPGRTNTGELFF TGTGCCAGCAGCCCCGGGAGGACGAACACCGGGGAGCTGTTTTTT
TRBJ2-7 . . TRBV7-2 CASSQGGVIRAYEQYF TGTGCCAGCAGCCAAGGGGGAGTAATCAGAGCCTACGAGCAGTACTTC
TRBJ1-5 . . TRBV7-2 CASSLGSASNQPQHF TGTGCCAGCAGCTTAGGGTCGGCAAGCAATCAGCCCCAGCATTTT
TRBJ1-2 . . TRBV5-1 CASSLGVYYGYTF TGCGCCAGCAGCCTGGGGGTCTACTATGGCTACACCTTC
TRBJ1-3 . . TRBV28 CASSLGGSTGNTIYF TGTGCCAGCAGTTTAGGAGGTTCTACTGGAAACACCATATATTTT
TRBJ1-5 . . TRBV6-2/TRBV6-3 CASSWHSNQPQHF TGTGCCAGCAGTTGGCATAGCAATCAGCCCCAGCATTTT
TRBJ1-4 . . TRBV30 CAWSPISGSEKLFF TGTGCCTGGAGTCCGATCTCGGGGAGTGAAAAACTGTTTTTT
TRBJ2-7 . . TRBV9 CASSVEGLGGDEQYF TGTGCCAGCAGCGTAGAGGGACTGGGGGGCGACGAGCAGTACTTC
TRBJ1-4 TRBD1 once TRBV5-4 CASSPGTVATNEKLFF TGTGCCAGCAGCCCCGGGACAGTTGCAACTAATGAAAAACTGTTTTTT
TRBJ2-7 TRBD2 . TRBV2 CASRPDWGGHEQYF TGTGCCAGCAGGCCGGACTGGGGGGGACACGAGCAGTACTTC
TRBJ1-4 TRBD1 . TRBV9 CASSSPGQGAPKLFF TGTGCCAGCAGCAGCCCCGGACAGGGGGCTCCTAAACTGTTTTTT
TRBJ1-5 . . TRBV6-5 CASRPDHSNQPQHF TGTGCCAGCAGGCCAGACCATAGCAATCAGCCCCAGCATTTT
TRBJ1-2 . . TRBV11-3 CASSPGPPDYVYGYTF TGTGCCAGCAGTCCCGGGCCCCCAGACTACGTCTATGGCTACACCTTC
TRBJ2-5 . . TRBV18 CASSPASQETQYF TGTGCCAGCTCACCAGCTTCCCAAGAGACCCAGTACTTC
TRBJ1-1 . . TRBV18 CASSRDGSEAFF TGTGCCAGCTCACGCGACGGGTCTGAAGCTTTCTTT
TRBJ1-5 . . TRBV6-5 CASSYRALTNEPQHF TGTGCCAGCAGTTACCGGGCGCTAACTAATGAGCCCCAGCATTTT
TRBJ1-1 . . TRBV10-3 CAISEKGWTEAFF TGTGCCATCAGTGAAAAGGGGTGGACTGAAGCTTTCTTT
TRBJ2-7 TRBD1 . TRBV6-5 CASSRDSIYEQYF TGTGCCAGCAGCCGGGACAGTATTTACGAGCAGTACTTC
TRBJ2-2 . once TRBV6-6 CASSYKSGAVGELFF TGTGCCAGCAGTTACAAATCCGGGGCGGTCGGGGAGCTGTTTTTT
TRBJ1-5 TRBD1 . TRBV10-3 CAISDPGTGYQPQHF TGTGCCATCAGTGACCCCGGGACAGGGTACCAGCCCCAGCATTTT